These 20 T cell receptor beta chains were all obtained from the same sample, sequenced in a study of cytomegalovirus exposure and HLA in healthy donors. It was with 60 Vbeta and 13 Jbeta primers that the PCR ran. TCRdb keeps only in-frame clones here, not all; method: immunoSEQ multiplex PCR. The table includes some 110,000 clones, 65% to 80% detected once. Sequencing was done on a sample of PBMCs. These receptors were collected from a woman in her forties or fifties in good health and CMV-seropositive.

V usage is TRBV5-6 and J usage is TRBJ2-2; D is possibly TRBD2 (5 bases). V was trimmed by 1 base and J by 3 bases, leaving 22 bases between them. The CDR3 is 19 amino acids. CDR1 and CDR2 (germline): SGHDT, YYEEEE. In DNA, the CDR3 is TGTGCCAGCAGCTTGAGGTTACTTAGCGACCGTGATCACACCGGGGAGCTGTTTTTT. This translates into CASSLRLLSDRDHTGELFF.

J is TRBJ1-2 and V is TRBV19; the match to TRBD1 covers 7 bases. Per the germline V gene, CDR1 is LNHDA and CDR2 is SQIVND (reference sequence). V dropped 4 bases and J dropped 2; count of bases not matched to a gene: 4. The CDR3 is 14 amino acids. The DNA for the CDR3 is TGTGCCAGTAGTAGGAGACAGGGAAACTATGGCTACACCTTC. Translated, it gives CASSRRQGNYGYTF.

This clone appeared once. This chain joins TRBV18 and TRBJ2-7; D possibly corresponds to TRBD1 (5 bases). V lost 3 bases, J lost 2 bases, and 14 bases lay in between. Germline assignment: CDR1 KGHSH and CDR2 LQKENI. CDR3 length equals 15 residues. CDR3 region: CASSPASRQTYEQYF. The CDR3 DNA follows: TGTGCCAGCTCACCGGCAAGCAGACAGACCTACGAGCAGTACTTC.

This rearrangement joins TRBV7-6 to TRBJ2-3; 10 bases line up with TRBD1. Trimming took 4 bases from V and 3 from J; bases not matched to a gene: 7. The CDR3 extends over 16 amino acids. Germline V gene sequence: CDR1 SGHVS, CDR2 FNYEAQ. The CDR3 sequence is CASSSPRTGGTDTQYF. In DNA form, the CDR3 reads TGTGCCAGCAGCTCGCCTCGGACAGGGGGGACAGATACGCAGTATTTT.

This clone came up many times. The CDR3 spells CASSPRGGLNTQYF. For the CDR3, the DNA is TGTGCCAGCAGCCCCCGTGGGGGCCTTAATACGCAGTATTTT. V gene TRBV7-8 combines with J gene TRBJ2-3; a possible D gene is TRBD1 (6 bases). Germline assignment: CDR1 SGHVS and CDR2 FQNEAQ. Trimming pared 5 bases from V and 7 bases from J, leaving 16 bases between. The CDR3 is 14 amino acids.

This chain links TRBV20-1 with TRBJ1-2; D is uncertain. This CDR3 comprises 11 residues. Trimming shortened V by 6 bases and J by 8 bases, and 13 bases separated the two germline ends. Germline V gene data show CDR1 as DFQATT and CDR2 as SNEGSKA (reference sequence). CDR3 sequence: CSAREAGGYTF. DNA of the CDR3: TGCAGTGCCCGAGAAGCGGGCGGCTACACCTTC.

This chain joins TRBV5-6 and TRBJ2-3, with 11 nucleotides matching TRBD1. The germline gives CDR1 SGHDT, CDR2 YYEEEE. The ends lost 0 bases at V and 4 bases at J; junction bases unmatched: 7. The CDR3 has 17 residues. The CDR3 nucleotides are TGTGCCAGCAGCTTGGTAGGACAGGGGGCATTAGCAGATACGCAGTATTTT. Encoded protein: CASSLVGQGALADTQYF.

This rearrangement joins TRBV5-1 to TRBJ2-5, with 7 bases lining up with TRBD1. The assigned J gene may be wrong: the sequence end matches TRBJ2-7 better. The germline CDR1 and CDR2 sequences are SGHRS and YFSETQ. The CDR3 extends over 15 amino acids. The CDR3 DNA reads as TGCGCCAGCAGCCCCTTGACAGGGAGCTCCTACGAGCAGTACTTC. As protein: CASSPLTGSSYEQYF.

This clone was found a few times. The J gene is TRBJ2-7, the V gene TRBV5-1; 8 bases map to TRBD1. This CDR3 is built from 15 residues. V lost 0 bases and J lost 7; bases outside the gene matches: 9. Germline V CDR1 and CDR2: SGHRS, YFSETQ. CDR3: CASSLGTGKGAEQYF. The CDR3, as DNA: TGCGCCAGCAGCTTGGGGACAGGGAAGGGGGCTGAGCAGTACTTC.

V and J are TRBV7-3 and TRBJ2-1; 9 bases fit TRBD2. The ends lost 1 base at V and 6 bases at J; junction bases unmatched: 4. The CDR3 has 15 amino acids. Germline V lookup: CDR1 SGHTA, CDR2 FQGTGA. CDR3 region: CASSLIAGAFNEQFF. DNA of the CDR3: TGTGCCAGCAGCTTAATAGCGGGGGCCTTCAATGAGCAGTTCTTC.

The chain is built from TRBV4-2 and TRBJ1-1, with D maybe TRBD1 (5 bases). V shed 3 bases and J shed 2 bases, with 13 bases lying between them. This CDR3 comprises 15 residues. Germline values: CDR1 LGHNA, CDR2 YNFKEQ. The CDR3 protein is CASSQRGTPNTEAFF. The DNA of the CDR3 is TGTGCCAGCAGCCAGAGAGGGACTCCCAACACTGAAGCTTTCTTT.

CDR3 in amino acids: CASSEGFGGGPSYEQYF. CDR3 coding DNA: TGTGCCAGCAGTGAAGGGTTTGGCGGGGGACCCTCCTACGAGCAGTACTTC. This chain connects TRBV2 to TRBJ2-7; 7 bases agree with TRBD2. Trimming at V came to 1 base and at J to 0 bases, leaving 9 bases not matched to a gene. Germline V gene data show CDR1 as SNHLY and CDR2 as FYNNEI. The CDR3 has 17 amino acids.

J is TRBJ1-2 and V is TRBV5-1; maybe TRBD1 (6 bases). Trimming took 0 bases from V and 8 from J, leaving 14 bases between them. This CDR3 has 14 amino acids. Germline V lookup: CDR1 SGHRS, CDR2 YFSETQ. CDR3 sequence (DNA): TGCGCCAGCAGCTTGGAGCGACAGGCCCGGGGCTACACCTTC. The encoded protein is CASSLERQARGYTF.

The rearrangement joins TRBV6-5 to TRBJ2-5; D may be TRBD2 (6 bases). This CDR3 region has 15 residues. Germline-derived CDR1 and CDR2 are MNHEY and SVGAGI. V lost 6 bases to trimming and J lost 5 bases, with 19 bases between them. CDR3 region: CASSRGTPGWETQYF. CDR3 nucleotide sequence: TGTGCCAGCAGCCGGGGGACCCCAGGGTGGGAGACCCAGTACTTC.

This chain joins TRBV6-1 and TRBJ2-7; possible D gene TRBD1, 6 bases. This CDR3 region has 14 residues. The germline V and J ends were trimmed by 8 bases and 0 bases, with 14 bases remaining between them. CDR1 MNHNS and CDR2 SASEGT come from the germline V gene. The CDR3 DNA reads as TGTGCCAGCGGCCGGACAGTTAGCTCCTACGAGCAGTACTTC. This sequence encodes CASGRTVSSYEQYF.

The V call is TRBV7-8, the J call TRBJ1-1; maybe TRBD1 (5 bases). Trimming left V 3 bases short and J 11 bases short, with 13 bases between. The CDR3 extends over 12 amino acids. CDR1 SGHVS and CDR2 FQNEAQ come from the germline V gene. The CDR3 nucleotides read TGTGCCAGCAGCTTCGTAGCAGGGCCCGCTTTCTTT. Its translation: CASSFVAGPAFF.

The V call is TRBV10-3, the J call TRBJ1-2; 7 nucleotides agree with TRBD1. V shed 2 bases, J shed 4 bases, and the junction held 7 bases outside the gene matches. Germline V gives CDR1 ENHRY, CDR2 SYGVKD. The length of the CDR3 is 15 residues. The CDR3 here is CAISEEGQKLYGYTF. CDR3 sequence (DNA): TGTGCCATCAGTGAGGAGGGACAGAAACTCTATGGCTACACCTTC.

The chain is built from TRBV7-3 and TRBJ1-2, with TRBD1 as a possible D gene (5 bases). Germline CDR1 is SGHTA and CDR2 is FQGTGA. Trimming took off 0 bases at V and 5 bases at J, with 19 bases between the two ends. The CDR3 loop spans 17 amino acids. CDR3 DNA: TGTGCCAGCAGCTTAACGGGCATAGGGCAGGGAGGTTATGGCTACACCTTC. Translated: CASSLTGIGQGGYGYTF.

This clone was picked up a small number of times. V usage is TRBV10-3 and J usage is TRBJ2-1; tentatively, D is TRBD1 (6 bases). Deletions cut 6 bases from V and 5 bases from J, with 11 bases between. The CDR3 spans 13 residues. Per germline, CDR1 ENHRY and CDR2 SYGVKD. The CDR3 DNA sequence: TGTGCCATCAGCAGGGGAAATGACAATGAGCAGTTCTTC. Translating gives CAISRGNDNEQFF.

This clone was detected only once. The rearrangement links TRBV29-1 to TRBJ2-3; 7 nucleotides agree with TRBD1. The germline V gene has CDR1 SQVTM and CDR2 ANQGSEA. V shed 5 bases, J shed 6 bases, and the junction held 14 bases outside the gene matches. The CDR3 consists of 15 residues. CDR3 amino acids: CSVYSDRALSDTQYF. The CDR3 nucleotides are TGCAGCGTTTATTCCGACAGGGCGCTGTCCGATACGCAGTATTTT.